Listed below are T cell receptor beta chains from one sample, sequenced in a study of beta chain features in type 1 diabetes. Sequencing used immunoSEQ multiplex PCR; TCRdb keeps in-frame clones, though not all of them. The sample carries about 290,000 clones, around 7.3% recorded once. The sequenced sample consisted of central memory CD4+ T cells from blood. All receptors come from a woman younger than 35 in good health. The CDR3 runs from the conserved cysteine through the conserved F or W. A D gene is named only where the DNA matches it firmly. Clone size is shown for a subset of rows, as once, few, many or a class of expanded clone.

d_gene: NA
v_gene: TRBV19
abundance: few
j_gene: TRBJ2-6
CDR3aa: CASSIRGTTGANVLTF
CDR3nt: TGTGCCAGTAGTATCCGCGGGACCACTGGGGCCAACGTCCTGACTTTC

d_gene: NA
v_gene: TRBV5-6
abundance: NA
j_gene: TRBJ1-6
CDR3aa: CASSSGGISYNSPLHF
CDR3nt: TGTGCCAGCAGCTCTGGGGGGATTTCCTATAATTCACCCCTCCACTTT

d_gene: TRBD2
v_gene: TRBV7-9
abundance: NA
j_gene: TRBJ2-3
CDR3aa: CASSTSGTDTQYF
CDR3nt: TGTGCCAGCAGCACTAGCGGGACAGATACGCAGTATTTT

d_gene: TRBD2
v_gene: TRBV11-2
abundance: NA
j_gene: TRBJ2-5
CDR3aa: CASGRREGQGTQYF
CDR3nt: TGTGCCAGCGGGCGGCGGGAGGGCCAGGGGACCCAGTACTTC

d_gene: NA
v_gene: TRBV7-2
abundance: many
j_gene: TRBJ2-1
CDR3aa: CASSLEGLGGSREQFF
CDR3nt: TGTGCCAGCAGCTTAGAGGGTTTGGGTGGGAGCCGTGAGCAGTTCTTC

d_gene: NA
v_gene: TRBV11-2
abundance: many
j_gene: TRBJ2-7
CDR3aa: CASTKIDKTFYEQYF
CDR3nt: TGTGCCAGCACTAAAATCGACAAAACCTTCTACGAGCAGTACTTC

d_gene: NA
v_gene: TRBV7-9
abundance: NA
j_gene: TRBJ1-4
CDR3aa: CASSLREKLFF
CDR3nt: TGTGCCAGCAGCCTCAGGGAAAAACTGTTTTTT

d_gene: NA
v_gene: TRBV30
abundance: few
j_gene: TRBJ2-2
CDR3aa: CAWSVEAGWVTGELFF
CDR3nt: TGTGCCTGGAGTGTAGAGGCCGGTTGGGTCACCGGGGAGCTGTTTTTT

d_gene: TRBD1
v_gene: TRBV23-1
abundance: many
j_gene: TRBJ1-2
CDR3aa: CAGDRAGGYTF
CDR3nt: TGCGCCGGAGACAGGGCTGGGGGCTACACCTTC

d_gene: NA
v_gene: TRBV29-1
abundance: NA
j_gene: TRBJ1-4
CDR3aa: CSVARDKGEKLFF
CDR3nt: TGCAGCGTTGCAAGGGATAAAGGTGAAAAACTGTTTTTT

d_gene: NA
v_gene: TRBV9
abundance: NA
j_gene: TRBJ1-1
CDR3aa: CASSVGTEAAFF
CDR3nt: TGTGCCAGCAGCGTAGGAACGGAGGCGGCTTTCTTT

d_gene: TRBD2
v_gene: TRBV5-4
abundance: NA
j_gene: TRBJ2-1
CDR3aa: CASSLIGFWTSGRPYNEQFF
CDR3nt: TGTGCCAGCAGCCTTATTGGTTTCTGGACTAGCGGAAGACCCTACAATGAGCAGTTCTTC

d_gene: TRBD1
v_gene: TRBV9
abundance: NA
j_gene: TRBJ2-6
CDR3aa: CASSGDRASDGANVLTF
CDR3nt: TGTGCCAGCAGCGGGGACAGGGCCTCTGATGGGGCCAACGTCCTGACTTTC

d_gene: NA
v_gene: TRBV5-1
abundance: few
j_gene: TRBJ1-1
CDR3aa: CASSLDRLNTEAFF
CDR3nt: TGCGCCAGCAGCTTGGACAGATTGAACACTGAAGCTTTCTTT

d_gene: NA
v_gene: TRBV19
abundance: NA
j_gene: TRBJ1-3
CDR3aa: CASNAVTSSGNTIYF
CDR3nt: TGTGCCAGTAATGCAGTCACCAGCTCTGGAAACACCATATATTTT

d_gene: NA
v_gene: TRBV29-1
abundance: NA
j_gene: TRBJ1-2
CDR3aa: CSAMAYQGGGYTF
CDR3nt: TGCAGCGCGATGGCCTATCAGGGAGGTGGCTACACCTTC

d_gene: NA
v_gene: TRBV27
abundance: NA
j_gene: TRBJ1-1
CDR3aa: CASSRKGNTEAFF
CDR3nt: TGTGCCAGCTCCCGGAAGGGAAACACTGAAGCTTTCTTT

d_gene: TRBD1
v_gene: TRBV18
abundance: NA
j_gene: TRBJ1-5
CDR3aa: CASSAKRTGGQPQHF
CDR3nt: TGTGCCAGCTCGGCAAAAAGGACAGGGGGGCAGCCCCAGCATTTT

d_gene: NA
v_gene: TRBV7-8
abundance: few
j_gene: TRBJ1-4
CDR3aa: CASSRATNEKLFF
CDR3nt: TGTGCCAGCAGCAGGGCAACTAATGAAAAACTGTTTTTT

d_gene: NA
v_gene: TRBV7-2
abundance: many
j_gene: TRBJ1-5
CDR3aa: CASSLVASDTNQPQHF
CDR3nt: TGTGCCAGCAGCTTAGTAGCCTCGGACACCAATCAGCCCCAGCATTTT

d_gene: TRBD1
v_gene: TRBV9
abundance: NA
j_gene: TRBJ1-5
CDR3aa: CASSVGGQGGQPQHF
CDR3nt: TGTGCCAGCAGCGTTGGGGGACAGGGTGGTCAGCCCCAGCATTTT

d_gene: TRBD1
v_gene: TRBV6-5
abundance: NA
j_gene: TRBJ2-1
CDR3aa: CASRDGTGFYNEQFF
CDR3nt: TGTGCCAGCAGGGATGGGACAGGGTTTTACAATGAGCAGTTCTTC

d_gene: NA
v_gene: TRBV14
abundance: many
j_gene: TRBJ1-3
CDR3aa: CASSQVRGYGNTIYF
CDR3nt: TGTGCCAGCAGCCAAGTGCGGGGATATGGAAACACCATATATTTT

d_gene: NA
v_gene: TRBV29-1
abundance: NA
j_gene: TRBJ2-7
CDR3aa: CGVGASYEQYF
CDR3nt: TGTGGGGTGGGGGCCTCCTACGAGCAGTACTTC

d_gene: NA
v_gene: TRBV4-3
abundance: few
j_gene: TRBJ1-1
CDR3aa: CASSQGVGGRRTNTEAFF
CDR3nt: TGCGCCAGCAGCCAAGGCGTGGGTGGCAGGAGGACGAACACTGAAGCTTTCTTT

d_gene: NA
v_gene: TRBV4-2
abundance: few
j_gene: TRBJ1-4
CDR3aa: CASSQATEATNEKLFF
CDR3nt: TGTGCCAGCAGCCAAGCCACTGAAGCAACTAATGAAAAACTGTTTTTT

d_gene: TRBD2
v_gene: TRBV10-3
abundance: NA
j_gene: TRBJ2-7
CDR3aa: CASSDSGRASYEQYF
CDR3nt: TGTGCCAGCAGTGACAGCGGGAGGGCCTCTTACGAGCAGTACTTC

d_gene: TRBD1
v_gene: TRBV18
abundance: NA
j_gene: TRBJ1-1
CDR3aa: CASAGGTDEAFF
CDR3nt: TGTGCCAGCGCAGGGGGGACGGATGAAGCTTTCTTT

d_gene: NA
v_gene: TRBV11-2
abundance: NA
j_gene: TRBJ2-1
CDR3aa: CASTPWGGISTYNEQFF
CDR3nt: TGTGCCAGCACCCCCTGGGGCGGGATATCTACATACAATGAGCAGTTCTTC

d_gene: NA
v_gene: TRBV7-9
abundance: many
j_gene: TRBJ1-2
CDR3aa: CASSFEAGRGYTF
CDR3nt: TGTGCCAGCAGCTTTGAAGCAGGGCGCGGCTACACCTTC

d_gene: NA
v_gene: TRBV7-2
abundance: few
j_gene: TRBJ1-1
CDR3aa: CASSLGTQVNTEAFF
CDR3nt: TGTGCCAGCAGCTTAGGGACACAGGTTAACACTGAAGCTTTCTTT

d_gene: TRBD1
v_gene: TRBV18
abundance: few
j_gene: TRBJ2-3
CDR3aa: CASSPGQGTDTQYF
CDR3nt: TGTGCCAGCTCACCGGGACAGGGCACAGATACGCAGTATTTT

d_gene: NA
v_gene: TRBV18
abundance: many
j_gene: TRBJ1-4
CDR3aa: CASSRNEKLFF
CDR3nt: TGTGCCAGCTCCCGTAATGAAAAACTGTTTTTT

d_gene: TRBD2
v_gene: TRBV29-1
abundance: many
j_gene: TRBJ2-1
CDR3aa: CSVLLAGVEQFF
CDR3nt: TGCAGCGTCTTACTAGCGGGAGTTGAGCAGTTCTTC

d_gene: NA
v_gene: TRBV6-5
abundance: NA
j_gene: TRBJ1-2
CDR3aa: CASSYRQGNGYTF
CDR3nt: TGTGCCAGCAGTTACCGGCAGGGGAATGGCTACACCTTC

d_gene: NA
v_gene: TRBV4-3
abundance: NA
j_gene: TRBJ1-3
CDR3aa: CASSQETGTVGNTIYF
CDR3nt: TGCGCCAGCAGCCAAGAGACCGGGACCGTAGGAAACACCATATATTTT

d_gene: NA
v_gene: TRBV10-3
abundance: NA
j_gene: TRBJ2-1
CDR3aa: CAISESGTTNEQFF
CDR3nt: TGTGCCATCAGTGAGTCGGGGACCACAAATGAGCAGTTCTTC

d_gene: TRBD1
v_gene: TRBV6-1
abundance: NA
j_gene: TRBJ1-6
CDR3aa: CASSSTGDSPLHF
CDR3nt: TGTGCCAGCAGTTCGACAGGGGACTCACCCCTCCACTTT

d_gene: TRBD1
v_gene: TRBV5-4
abundance: few
j_gene: TRBJ2-6
CDR3aa: CASSRGQGSPGANVLTF
CDR3nt: TGTGCCAGCAGCAGGGGACAGGGAAGCCCTGGGGCCAACGTCCTGACTTTC

d_gene: NA
v_gene: TRBV19
abundance: NA
j_gene: TRBJ2-6
CDR3aa: CASSIRGTGANVLTF
CDR3nt: TGTGCCAGTAGTATACGTGGCACCGGGGCCAACGTCCTGACTTTC

d_gene: NA
v_gene: TRBV6-1
abundance: NA
j_gene: TRBJ1-2
CDR3aa: CASSSGSNYGYTF
CDR3nt: TGTGCCAGCAGCTCGGGCTCCAACTATGGCTACACCTTC